This TCR beta chain came from a study of sequential checkpoint blockade in melanoma. The overall study: Each arm's sequence ended with maintenance nivolumab.

The data were produced by immunoSEQ multiplex PCR, yet TCRdb's version contains in-frame clones alone and is incomplete. The top ten hold about a sixth of the sample, which has approximately 28,000 clones, 83% seen once. Described treatment: randomized to nivolumab then ipilimumab (arm A) or the reverse (arm B). Germline V CDR1 and CDR2: MNHEY, SMNVEV (reference sequence). The CDR3 sequence is 14 residues long. V lost 3 bases to trimming and J lost 4 bases, with 13 bases between them. This chain links TRBV27 with TRBJ2-7, with D possibly TRBD2 on 6 matching bases. The sequence came from a human donor with melanoma. The sequenced sample was CD8+ T cells sorted from blood (inferred from file names), obtained from a patient given nivolumab and ipilimumab in sequence. CDR3 DNA sequence: TGTGCCAGCAGTTTGGAGGGCGGGGAATACGAGCAGTACTTC. Its translation is CASSLEGGEYEQYF.